These 26 T cell receptor beta chains share one sample of origin, sequenced in a study of human T cells and chemical hapten exposure. Time point of the sample: patch test 2, 6 weeks after DPC sensitization. Treatment: therapeutic diphenylcyclopropenone sensitization with weekly scalp DPC. TCRdb recomputed calls from the RACE reads with MiXCR, one row per CDR3 protein. The sample contains around 360,000 distinct CDR3 sequences, roughly 6% of which appear only once. Sequenced material: whole blood, taken in connection with sensitization to the hapten diphenylcyclopropenone (DPC). Source of these receptors: a woman aged 18-29 years with alopecia areata. Some clones in this sample may be carry-over from other donors' samples.

This clonotype was seen repeatedly, ten times or more. V is TRBV29-1 and J is TRBJ1-2; 7 positions match TRBD1. This CDR3 is 16 amino acids long. V was pared by 6 bases and J by 5 bases, with 18 bases of the junction left unmatched. CDR1 SQVTM and CDR2 ANQGSEA come from the germline V gene. As DNA, the CDR3 is TGCAGCGTCCCCAACAGGGGTAGCGTCGGTGTTTATGGCTACACCTTC. As protein: CSVPNRGSVGVYGYTF.

This clonotype was observed many times. The gene calls are TRBV28 and TRBJ1-5; perhaps TRBD1 as D (5 bases). Trimming left V 3 bases short and J 7 bases short, with 16 bases between. Looked up from germline, CDR1 is MDHEN and CDR2 is SYDVKM. The CDR3 covers 15 residues. The CDR3 DNA follows: TGTGCCAGCAGTTTGAGTGGGGGACGGATACAGCCCCAGCATTTT. This gives the protein CASSLSGGRIQPQHF.

This clonotype was counted ten times or more. The V call is TRBV4-1, the J call TRBJ1-2, with 7 bases identical to TRBD1. The V gene's germline CDR1 is MGHRA and CDR2 YSYEKL. The CDR3 has 16 amino acids. V was pared by 1 base and J by 5 bases, with 10 bases of the junction left unmatched. In nucleotides, the CDR3 is TGCGCCAGCAGCCAAGCTCACAGGGGTTTGGAGTATGGCTACACCTTC. Encoded protein: CASSQAHRGLEYGYTF.

This clonotype was counted at least ten times. The chain employs TRBV12-3 or TRBV12-4 and TRBJ1-1; possibly TRBD1 for D (5 bases). This CDR3 is built from 16 residues. V was pared by 5 bases and J by 6 bases, with 22 bases between. In DNA, the CDR3 is TGTGCCAGCAGTCGGGTATTGGGGGGGACCGACGCTGAAGCTTTCTTT. This sequence encodes CASSRVLGGTDAEAFF.

The CDR3 sequence is CAIGGPGQGTDTQYF. The DNA for the CDR3 is TGTGCCATCGGGGGACCGGGACAGGGCACAGATACGCAGTATTTT. The V gene is TRBV10-3, the J gene TRBJ2-3; 8 bases agree with TRBD1. V lost 8 bases and J lost 1; bases outside the gene matches: 8. In germline, CDR1 is ENHRY, CDR2 SYGVKD. This CDR3 is built from 15 residues.

The chain carries TRBV4-2 and TRBJ2-2, with no clear D. The germline gives CDR1 LGHNA, CDR2 YNFKEQ. Trimming removed 0 bases at V and 1 base at J, with 6 bases between. CDR3 size: 15 residues. The CDR3, as DNA: TGTGCCAGCAGCCAAGATTCCGGGAACACCGGGGAGCTGTTTTTT. It encodes CASSQDSGNTGELFF.

This clonotype was observed many times. This chain links TRBV12-3 or TRBV12-4 with TRBJ1-5, with D hard to call. This CDR3 is 13 amino acids long. Trimming took 5 bases from V and 6 from J, leaving 11 bases between them. DNA for the CDR3: TGTGCCAGCAGTCCATTTGGTGGTCAGCCCCAGCATTTT. Protein: CASSPFGGQPQHF.

This clonotype occurred many times. The CDR3 nucleotides are TGCGCCAGCATGGGCTACAACACAGATACGCAGTATTTT. As protein: CASMGYNTDTQYF. This chain uses TRBV10-2 with TRBJ2-3; no reliable D call. Germline CDR1 and CDR2: WSHSY and SAAADI. Trimming cost V 7 bases and J 2 bases, with 10 bases left between them. This CDR3 region has 13 residues.

The chain employs TRBV12-3 or TRBV12-4 and TRBJ2-7; 14 bases map to TRBD2. With 6 bases clipped from V and 7 bases from J, the junction kept 11 bases outside the gene matches. This CDR3 has 16 amino acids. DNA of the CDR3: TGTGCCAGCAGACGGACCGGGACTAGCGGGGGAGGTGAGCAGTACTTC. This translates into CASRRTGTSGGGEQYF.

The rearrangement links TRBV7-3 to TRBJ2-5; 15 bases are a match to TRBD2. CDR3 size: 17 residues. Germline V lookup: CDR1 SGHTA, CDR2 FQGTGA. Germline trimming cut 5 bases from V and 4 bases from J; bases unmatched to any gene: 8. CDR3: CASSPRGLAGGRETQYF. The CDR3 coding sequence is TGTGCCAGCAGCCCGAGGGGACTAGCGGGGGGAAGAGAGACCCAGTACTTC.

This clonotype was counted ten times or more. This chain uses TRBV6-2 or TRBV6-3 with TRBJ1-2, with 7 bases identical to TRBD1. Germline V CDR1 and CDR2: MNHEY, SVGEGT. This CDR3 has 16 amino acids. The V gene end was trimmed by 8 bases and the J gene end by 3 bases; junction bases not matched to a gene: 15. CDR3: CASFGPVPDRDYGYTF. The CDR3 nucleotides are TGTGCCAGCTTCGGGCCTGTACCCGACAGGGACTATGGCTACACCTTC.

This clonotype was counted between two and nine times. CDR3 residues: CASSPGPPQLLSGANVLTF. The CDR3 DNA follows: TGTGCCAGCAGCCCGGGGCCCCCCCAACTCCTATCTGGGGCCAACGTCCTGACTTTC. This chain joins TRBV7-2 and TRBJ2-6; the D call may be TRBD1 or TRBD2 (5 bases each). The CDR3 runs 19 residues. With 5 bases removed from V and 1 base from J, the gap between germline ends came to 21 bases. Germline values: CDR1 SGHTA, CDR2 FQGNSA.

This clonotype has only a few counts. The chain carries TRBV4-2 and TRBJ1-2; TRBD1 is a possible D gene (6 bases). The CDR3 is made up of 16 amino acids. Germline V gene data show CDR1 as LGHNA and CDR2 as YNFKEQ. With 4 bases removed from V and 1 base from J, the gap between germline ends came to 16 bases. CDR3 protein: CASSRQDSNFNYGYTF. CDR3 in DNA: TGTGCCAGCAGCCGGCAGGACAGCAATTTTAACTATGGCTACACCTTC.

This clonotype was counted ten times or more. The CDR3 region has the DNA TGCGCCAGCAGCCAAGAGACAGGGAGAACTGAAGCTTTCTTT. This gives the protein CASSQETGRTEAFF. This chain links TRBV4-3 with TRBJ1-1, with 7 bases identical to TRBD1. V trimming: 0 bases; J trimming: 5 bases; junction bases outside the gene matches: 3. Germline assignment: CDR1 LGHNA and CDR2 YSLEER. The length of the CDR3 is 14 residues.

Points on this clonotype: One end of the junction does not line up with germline, which may come from a read error. The V gene is TRBV7-7, the J gene TRBJ2-5; perhaps TRBD1 as D (6 bases). This CDR3 has 15 amino acids. CDR1 SSHAT and CDR2 FNYEAQ come from the germline V gene (reference sequence). This chain's CDR3 is CASSLGGERIETQYF. The CDR3 nucleotides read TGTGCTAGCAGCTTAGGGGGAGAGCGAATTGAGACCCAGTACTTC.

This clonotype came up many times. The chain employs TRBV29-1 and TRBJ1-5, with D unresolved. The V end lost 5 bases, the J end lost 5 bases, and 13 bases lay between the germline ends. Germline values: CDR1 SQVTM, CDR2 ANQGSEA. CDR3 length: 13 residues. CDR3 region: CSVTTQRDQPQHF. The CDR3 DNA follows: TGCAGCGTTACCACACAAAGGGATCAGCCCCAGCATTTT.

This clonotype was detected ten times or more. This rearrangement joins TRBV14 to TRBJ1-1, with D unclear. Germline V gene data show CDR1 as SGHDN and CDR2 as FVKESK. The ends were cut back, 4 bases at V and 6 bases at J, with 6 bases in the middle. The CDR3 contains 11 residues. The CDR3 protein is CASSLSSEAFF. In nucleotides, the CDR3 is TGTGCCAGCAGCCTCAGCTCTGAAGCTTTCTTT. Full variable domain (remainder filled in from reference TRBV14 and TRBJ1-1): EAGVTQFPSHSVIEKGQTVTLRCDPISGHDNLYWYRRVMGKEIKFLLHFVKESKQDESGMPNNRFLAERTGGTYSTLKVQPAELEDSGVYFCASSLSSEAFFGQGTRLTVV.

The rearrangement uses TRBV12-3 or TRBV12-4 and TRBJ1-2, with 7 bases lining up with TRBD1. The CDR3 spans 17 residues. Trimming took 1 base from V and 0 from J; bases not matched to a gene: 8. The DNA of the CDR3 is TGTGCCAGCAGTTTAGGAGGACAGGATGATCCTAACTATGGCTACACCTTC. Translated, it gives CASSLGGQDDPNYGYTF.

This clonotype was detected many times. This chain connects TRBV4-1 to TRBJ1-5, with D possibly matching TRBD1 (5 bases). Germline V CDR1 and CDR2: MGHRA, YSYEKL. The CDR3 sequence is 14 residues long. Trimming took off 0 bases at V and 11 bases at J, with 14 bases between the two ends. The CDR3, as DNA: TGCGCCAGCAGCCAAGATCCGATCAGGGAGGCCCAGCATTTT. Encoded protein: CASSQDPIREAQHF.

This clonotype was found many times. The CDR3 is CASSLSPDSRSNEKLFF. In nucleotides, the CDR3 is TGTGCCAGCAGCTTAAGCCCGGACAGTCGGTCTAATGAAAAACTGTTTTTT. This sequence joins TRBV7-9 and TRBJ1-4, with a tentative D call TRBD1 (6 bases). The CDR3 covers 17 residues. Per the germline V gene, CDR1 is SEHNR and CDR2 is FQNEAQ (reference sequence). The germline V and J ends were trimmed by 2 bases and 3 bases, with 16 bases remaining between them.

This clonotype has only a few counts. This rearrangement joins TRBV7-2 to TRBJ1-1; D perhaps matches TRBD1 (5 bases). The CDR3 spans 14 residues. Per germline, CDR1 SGHTA and CDR2 FQGNSA. The V end lost 2 bases, the J end lost 4 bases, and 11 bases lay between the germline ends. The CDR3 coding sequence is TGTGCCAGCAGCTTATTTGGGGCGGGCACTGAAGCTTTCTTT. This translates into CASSLFGAGTEAFF.

The rearrangement joins TRBV7-3 to TRBJ2-2, with 10 bases identical to TRBD1. Germline trimming cut 3 bases from V and 6 bases from J; bases unmatched to any gene: 13. Germline V lookup: CDR1 SGHTA, CDR2 FQGTGA. The CDR3 is made up of 18 amino acids. The CDR3 region has the DNA TGTGCCAGCAGCTTGCAGTTTACCGGGACAGGGGATGCCGGGGAGCTGTTTTTT. Protein product: CASSLQFTGTGDAGELFF.

This clonotype was seen at least ten times. The V and J genes are TRBV9 and TRBJ2-7; 7 bases fit TRBD1. CDR1 is SGDLS and CDR2 is YYNGEE in the germline V gene. The CDR3 sequence is 15 residues long. Unmatched junction bases numbered 5, after V lost 0 bases and J lost 2 bases. This CDR3 reads CASSVGRDSTYEQYF. The DNA of the CDR3 is TGTGCCAGCAGCGTAGGCCGGGACAGCACCTACGAGCAGTACTTC.

This clonotype was counted at least ten times. This chain uses TRBV7-9 with TRBJ1-2; 8 positions match TRBD1. The CDR3 runs to 15 residues. Trimming took 4 bases from V and 2 from J; bases not matched to a gene: 6. The germline V gene has CDR1 SEHNR and CDR2 FQNEAQ (reference sequence). The CDR3 loop is CASSSDRGTNYGYTF. The CDR3 DNA reads TGTGCCAGCAGCTCCGACAGGGGCACGAACTATGGCTACACCTTC.

This clonotype occurred many times. The chain has TRBV7-2 and TRBJ2-1; D call uncertain. Trimming shortened V by 0 bases and J by 8 bases, and 11 bases separated the two germline ends. This CDR3 has 14 residues. The V gene's germline CDR1 is SGHTA and CDR2 FQGNSA. The CDR3 DNA sequence: TGTGCCAGCAGCTTAGCGAATGGGGAAGATGAGCAGTTCTTC. Translation: CASSLANGEDEQFF. The complete variable domain, with remaining parts taken from reference TRBV7-2 and TRBJ2-1, reads GAGVSQSPSNKVTEKGKDVELRCDPISGHTALYWYRQSLGQGLEFLIYFQGNSAPDKSGLPSDRFSAERTGGSVSTLTIQRTQQEDSAVYLCASSLANGEDEQFFGPGTRLTVL.

This clonotype showed up just a few times. V gene TRBV6-6 combines with J gene TRBJ2-5, with TRBD1 matching over 12 bases. The CDR3 runs 17 residues. V lost 4 bases to trimming and J lost 3 bases; unmatched junction nucleotides: 9. Germline values: CDR1 MNHNY, CDR2 SVGAGI (reference sequence). Here the CDR3 reads CASSLGTGGIRKETQYF. The CDR3 nucleotides read TGTGCCAGCAGTTTAGGGACAGGGGGCATCCGGAAAGAGACCCAGTACTTC.